This TCR beta chain is from a study of OX40 agonist ivuxolimab in advanced cancers. About the full investigation: Ivuxolimab, which targeted the costimulatory receptor OX40 (CD134), was an agonistic, fully human IgG2 monoclonal antibody. The purpose of peripheral TCRbeta sequencing was to test whether ivuxolimab changed TCR sequence diversity and led to clonal T-cell expansion. In the dose-escalation cohort, roughly 82% of patients were male, and the mean age was 60 years with a range of roughly 20 to 80. Intravenous ivuxolimab was administered to patients every 2 weeks at six dose levels: 0.01, 0.1, 0.3, 1.5, 3 and 10 mg/kg. The monotherapy dose-escalation portion (N = 52 patients) of the phase I ivuxolimab trial is reported in the paper. Of the 50 or so patients in dose escalation, around 19 had hepatocellular carcinoma, about 15 had melanoma, 9 had renal cell carcinoma and 9 had head and neck cancer. Partial responses were achieved by three dose-escalation patients, of whom one had hepatocellular carcinoma and two had cutaneous melanoma. Prior anti-PD-1, anti-PD-L1 or anti-CTLA-4 therapy was permitted, and checkpoint inhibitors had been received by more than 35% of dose-escalation patients. Study-level results and caveats: In partial responders in the 0.1-3.0 mg/kg groups, normalized peripheral clonal expansion was found to be among the lowest, especially among CD8+ T cells. At doses of 0.1 to 3.0 mg/kg, clonal expansion of both CD4+ and CD8+ T cells in blood was seen between baseline and week 6. Low levels of normalized T-cell clonal expansion were also seen in some patients who did not respond. After ivuxolimab, more expanded clones were found on average in CD8+ T cells than in CD4+ T cells. Which antigens the clonally expanded peripheral T cells were specific for was not determined.

Including cysteine and phenylalanine, the CDR3 has 15 amino acids. CDR3 DNA is the only sequence kept; it has 45 bases, read in frame from the first base. As encoded in the germline V gene (reference sequence), CDR1 is LNHDA while CDR2 is SQIVND. Relative to germline, V is missing 6 bases and J is missing 6 bases, with 12 bases of the junction outside any gene match. Of note for this clone: It has no known antigen specificity. No much larger clone is present one base from it, and per-base qualities are unavailable.

For sequencing of the TCRbeta CDR3 region, genomic DNA was extracted from the sorted cells. The immunoSEQ Assay was used for sequencing of TCRbeta CDR3 regions. TCRdb re-hosts the immuneACCESS table, in-frame sequences only. Its copies lack some clones; in the studies checked, an unresolved V gene accounts for under half of them, and the cause for the rest is not known. The sample table shows about 69,000 clones, and more than 80% are seen once. The top ten clones comprise 5.5% to 6.5% of the sample. Patients with autoimmune disease history or receiving systemic immunosuppression were excluded from the trial. Peripheral blood for TCR sequencing was collected from all dose cohorts at baseline, on cycle 4 day 1, and on cycle 7 day 1. Samples were obtained from an open-label, multicenter, first-in-human phase I dose-escalation trial of ivuxolimab. Adults with locally advanced or metastatic head and neck squamous cell, hepatocellular, melanoma or renal cell carcinoma were enrolled in the trial. Before TCR sequencing, CD4+ and CD8+ T cells were separately sorted from peripheral blood.

The rearrangement joined TRBV19 to TRBJ2-7; 9 bases in the middle match TRBD1. The origin of this receptor is an adult with an advanced solid tumor such as melanoma, head and neck, liver or kidney cancer. The starting material was CD4+ or CD8+ T cells sorted from blood, obtained in a trial of the OX40 agonist ivuxolimab. The nucleotide sequence is given as TGTGCCAGTAGGGACCCGGGACAGGGCACTTCCGAGCAGTACTTC. Its coded protein is CASRDPGQGTSEQYF. This CDR3, with the reference TRBV19 and TRBJ2-7 proteins standing in past its ends, gives the full variable domain DGGITQSPKYLFRKEGQNVTLSCEQNLNHDAMYWYRQDPGQGLRLIYYSQIVNDFQKGDIAEGYSVSREKKESFPLTVTSAQKNPTAFYLCASRDPGQGTSEQYFGPGTRLTVT.